Listed here is a single T cell receptor (beta chain). Antigen unknown. This CDR3 is 12 amino acids long. With 3 bases clipped from V and 14 bases from J, the junction kept 7 bases outside the gene matches. The germline V gene has CDR1 GTSNPN and CDR2 SVGIG (reference sequence). This record comes from a study of vaccination effects on CD4 cells after COVID-19. Across the whole study: All study participants received two doses of BNT162b2 or mRNA-1273 vaccine. The researchers cultured 1.5 million to 2.5 million PBMC per well with about 10 IU/ml IL-2 and approximately 9.9 ug/ml peptides.

Clones were read by immunoSEQ multiplex PCR, and TCRdb kept only the in-frame ones, dropping some. The profile shows over 65,000 clones, around 77% of them singletons. Cells that had been cultured for roughly ten days were the source of isolated CD4+ T cells. Vaccinated participants had no history of SARS-CoV-2 infection and tested negative for nucleocapsid antibodies. Study-level points and caveats: Vaccine- and infection-induced clones showed marked clonal contraction late following vaccination.

This TCR came from a human donor who received a COVID-19 vaccine. The genes are TRBV30 and TRBJ1-4; 9 bases are shared with TRBD1. The sample was CD4+ T cells from PBMCs cultured without peptide, taken before COVID-19 vaccination. The CDR3 is CAWRSGTGSLFF. In nucleotides, the CDR3 is TGTGCCTGGAGATCAGGGACAGGGTCGCTGTTTTTT. Looking up the rest from reference TRBV30 and TRBJ1-4 gives the full variable domain: SQTIHQWPATLVQPVGSPLSLECTVEGTSNPNLYWYRQAAGRGLQLLFYSVGIGQISSEVPQNLSASRPQDRQFILSSKKLLLSDSGFYLCAWRSGTGSLFFGSGTQLSVL.